This TCR beta chain was sequenced in a study of molecular identifiers for immune sequencing clone quantification. TCRdb re-analysed the PCR reads in MiXCR, keeping a single row per CDR3 protein. Among 60,000 to 75,000 distinct CDR3 sequences listed, 15% to 20% were seen once. This clonotype was picked up many times. The TCR originated in a human donor in good health. Some libraries in this study had Jurkat cell RNA spiked in. Material for sequencing was naive CD8+ T cells from blood, with Jurkat cell RNA spiked in. Regarding subset: FACS-sorted CD8+CD4-CCR7+CD45RA+ naive T cells.

The CDR3 region is CSARVPTGAYEQYF. The CDR3 DNA reads TGCAGTGCTAGAGTCCCTACAGGGGCTTACGAGCAGTACTTC. The gene calls are TRBV20-1 and TRBJ2-7; 7 bases map to TRBD1. With V trimmed by 1 base and J by 4 bases, 7 bases remained unmatched. Looked up from germline, CDR1 is DFQATT and CDR2 is SNEGSKA (reference sequence). There are 14 residues in the CDR3.